The 5 T cell receptor beta chains reported below all come from one sample, sequenced in a study of cytomegalovirus exposure and HLA in healthy donors. The PCR ran on 60 Vbeta and 13 Jbeta primers. Repertoires were generated with immunoSEQ multiplex PCR, while TCRdb's copy carries only in-frame clones and drops some. This table has more than 50,000 clones, more than 70% appearing once. Sequencing was carried out using PBMCs. The receptors originated from a woman in her 40s in good health and CMV-seropositive.

The J gene is TRBJ1-1, the V gene TRBV29-1, with 12 bases matching TRBD1. This CDR3 comprises 15 residues. CDR1 is SQVTM, CDR2 ANQGSEA, per germline. With 7 bases clipped from V and 2 bases from J, the junction kept 8 bases outside the gene matches. The CDR3 reads CSAPGTGGVNTEAFF. In DNA, the CDR3 is TGCAGCGCCCCGGGGACAGGGGGCGTAAACACTGAAGCTTTCTTT.

The chain employs TRBV6-4 and TRBJ1-1; no clear D. CDR3 size: 13 residues. V was shortened by 6 bases and J by 1 base, with 9 bases between the two germline ends. Germline V CDR1 and CDR2: MRHNA, SNTAGT. The CDR3: CASRAQKNTEAFF. DNA for the CDR3: TGTGCCAGCAGAGCACAGAAGAACACTGAAGCTTTCTTT.

This chain links TRBV13 with TRBJ2-7; a possible D gene is TRBD1 (6 bases). CDR3 length equals 13 residues. CDR1 is PRHDT and CDR2 is FYEKMQ in the germline V gene (reference sequence). V lost 8 bases and J lost 3, with 14 bases in between. The CDR3 region is CASRNSQGYEQYF. The DNA of the CDR3 is TGTGCCAGCCGAAATTCACAGGGCTACGAGCAGTACTTC.

V and J are TRBV2 and TRBJ1-4, with D possibly being TRBD1 (5 bases). Trimming left V 3 bases short and J 7 bases short, with 12 bases between. This CDR3 has 14 amino acids. The germline gives CDR1 SNHLY, CDR2 FYNNEI. CDR3 sequence: CASSEGGSGEKLFF. In DNA, the CDR3 is TGTGCCAGCAGTGAGGGGGGGTCAGGTGAAAAACTGTTTTTT.

The rearrangement uses TRBV5-6 and TRBJ2-2; 8 positions match TRBD1. Germline V CDR1 and CDR2: SGHDT, YYEEEE. CDR3 size: 13 residues. The V and J ends lost 4 bases and 7 bases, in that order; junction bases with no gene match: 3. The CDR3 sequence is CASSRTGNGELFF. The CDR3, as DNA: TGTGCCAGCAGCCGGACAGGGAACGGGGAGCTGTTTTTT.